This TCR beta chain stems from a study of early T cells in non-severe SARS-CoV-2 infection. About the study: The sequenced material was bulk RNA from unsorted whole blood, and its chains were unpaired.

In its sample, this clonotype was seen a few times. Its antigen remains unidentified. J gave up 2 bases and V 2 bases, and 7 bases lay outside the gene matches. The CDR3 has 16 residues. cDNA molecules, individually, were tagged with unique molecular identifiers. From the 5' RACE reads, TCRdb called clonotypes with MiXCR, one entry per CDR3 protein. The sample holds 80,000 or so distinct CDR3 sequences; 11% to 15% are singletons and the top ten take roughly 3.1%. Study outcomes and limitations: Private and CD4 specificities were missed by VDJdb matching, skewed to anti-spike CD8.

This sequence originates from an adult who was a healthcare worker with PCR-confirmed SARS-CoV-2 infection or an uninfected control (not recorded which). The J gene is TRBJ2-5, the V gene TRBV23-1, with 8 bases that match TRBD1. TRBV23-1 is given ORF status, its function remaining uncertain. The sequenced sample was whole blood. The CDR3 region has the DNA TGCGCCAGCAGTCAACAGGACAGGGCAGAACAAGAGACCCAGTACTTC. This sequence encodes CASSQQDRAEQETQYF.